These 26 T cell receptor beta chains were sequenced from one sample in a study of cytomegalovirus exposure and HLA in healthy donors. PCR employed 60 Vbeta and 13 Jbeta primers. This table comes from immunoSEQ multiplex PCR, and its TCRdb copy is limited to in-frame clones, with some not included. The repertoire consists of some 130,000 clones, with 76% occurring once and the leading ten covering over 3%. The source material was PBMCs. Receptors were obtained from a man aged 40-50 years in good health and CMV-seronegative.

This clone was seen a few times. V and J are TRBV4-1 and TRBJ2-2; D ambiguous. The V end was cut by 4 bases, the J end by 0 bases, with 15 bases between. The CDR3 contains 17 residues. CDR1 MGHRA and CDR2 YSYEKL come from the germline V gene. The CDR3 sequence is CASSRQDLIANTGELFF. Written as DNA, the CDR3 is TGCGCCAGCAGCCGCCAGGATCTTATCGCGAACACCGGGGAGCTGTTTTTT.

The chain has TRBV7-2 and TRBJ2-7; D is unresolved. CDR1 is SGHTA and CDR2 is FQGNSA in the germline V gene. V gave up 1 base and J gave up 6 bases, with 13 bases separating them. CDR3 length equals 14 residues. CDR3 bases: TGTGCCAGCAGCTTAGGGCATCAGTCGTTCGAGCAGTACTTC. Its translation is CASSLGHQSFEQYF.

V and J are TRBV5-6 and TRBJ1-5, with TRBD1 matching 8 bases. The junction had 4 bases not matched to a gene; V was cut back by 1 base and J by 1 base. Germline-derived CDR1 and CDR2 are SGHDT and YYEEEE. The CDR3 length is 16 residues. CDR3 residues: CASSLWQGASNQPQHF. The CDR3 nucleotides read TGTGCCAGCAGCTTGTGGCAGGGGGCAAGCAATCAGCCCCAGCATTTT.

The V gene is TRBV28, the J gene TRBJ1-1; 9 bases map to TRBD1. The trim removed 2 bases at V and 10 bases at J, leaving 11 bases unmatched. Germline V gene lookup returns CDR1 MDHEN and CDR2 SYDVKM. CDR3 length: 15 amino acids. The CDR3 sequence: CASSLPDRGDLGAFF. DNA of the CDR3: TGTGCCAGCAGTTTACCGGACAGGGGCGACCTGGGAGCTTTCTTT.

The chain employs TRBV9 and TRBJ1-3; D gene unclear. Germline lookup yields CDR1 SGDLS and CDR2 YYNGEE. Trimming stripped 7 bases from V and 2 bases from J, with 13 bases between. This CDR3 has 14 amino acids. The CDR3 loop is CASGTDGTGNTIYF. Here the CDR3 DNA reads TGTGCCAGCGGAACAGACGGTACTGGAAACACCATATATTTT.

The chain links TRBV19 to TRBJ2-7; 10 bases line up with TRBD1. V lost 4 bases and J lost 6; bases outside the gene matches: 12. The CDR3 is made up of 16 amino acids. The germline gives CDR1 LNHDA, CDR2 SQIVND (reference sequence). The CDR3 DNA reads as TGTGCCAGTAGTACGCTGGTGGGACAGGGGTTGATCGAGCAGTACTTC. Amino acid sequence: CASSTLVGQGLIEQYF.

The V and J genes are TRBV5-1 and TRBJ1-5; D is unresolved. Germline V gives CDR1 SGHRS, CDR2 YFSETQ. CDR3 length: 15 amino acids. The V and J ends lost 2 bases and 0 bases respectively, with 9 bases between them. The CDR3 loop is CASSFSAGSNQPQHF. The CDR3 DNA sequence: TGCGCCAGCAGCTTTTCCGCGGGTAGCAATCAGCCCCAGCATTTT.

The rearrangement joins TRBV7-9 to TRBJ2-3; D unclear. This CDR3 has 12 residues. Germline CDR1 is SEHNR and CDR2 is FQNEAQ (reference sequence). The V and J ends lost 4 bases and 5 bases respectively, with 7 bases between them. The CDR3, as DNA: TGTGCCAGCAGCTACACGGGAGATACGCAGTATTTT. Protein sequence: CASSYTGDTQYF.

This chain joins TRBV11-2 and TRBJ2-1, with D possibly matching TRBD2 (6 bases). The CDR3 spans 15 residues. V lost 1 base, J lost 7 bases, and 14 bases lay in between. From germline, CDR1 is SGHAT and CDR2 FQNNGV. The CDR3 DNA reads as TGTGCCAGCAGCTTAGTCCCAGCGGGCCGGAATGAGCAGTTCTTC. Translating it yields CASSLVPAGRNEQFF.

A few counts support this clone. This chain links TRBV29-1 with TRBJ2-7; 11 bases are a match to TRBD2. CDR1 and CDR2 (germline): SQVTM, ANQGSEA. Trimming at V came to 3 bases and at J to 7 bases, leaving 5 bases not matched to a gene. The CDR3 has 13 residues. The CDR3 sequence is CSVDIAGGMEQYF. CDR3 in DNA: TGCAGCGTTGACATAGCGGGAGGGATGGAGCAGTACTTC.

The chain recombines TRBV5-6 with TRBJ2-7; 9 nucleotides match TRBD1. CDR1 is SGHDT and CDR2 is YYEEEE in the germline V gene. CDR3 length: 15 amino acids. Trimming took 5 bases from V and 4 from J; bases not matched to a gene: 10. CDR3 loop: CASRHTGTGTYEQYF. The CDR3 DNA reads TGTGCCAGCAGACATACCGGGACAGGGACATACGAGCAGTACTTC.

A few counts support this clone. This chain uses TRBV5-1 with TRBJ2-3, with D perhaps matching TRBD1 (5 bases). V was trimmed by 0 bases and J by 4 bases, leaving 15 bases between them. Germline CDR1 reads SGHRS; CDR2 reads YFSETQ. The CDR3 contains 16 residues. CDR3 coding DNA: TGCGCCAGCAGCTTGGAACTACCCCAAGGGGCAGATACGCAGTATTTT. It yields the protein CASSLELPQGADTQYF.

V usage is TRBV7-9 and J usage is TRBJ2-6; weak D call: TRBD2 (6 bases). The CDR3 extends over 15 amino acids. Trimming removed 3 bases at V and 4 bases at J, with 10 bases between. Germline V gene sequence: CDR1 SEHNR, CDR2 FQNEAQ (reference sequence). The CDR3 DNA reads TGTGCCAGCAGCTTCCCGGGGGACGGGGCCAACGTCCTGACTTTC. The encoded protein is CASSFPGDGANVLTF.

The V gene is TRBV5-4, the J gene TRBJ1-1, with D tentatively TRBD1 (6 bases). Per germline, CDR1 SGHNT and CDR2 YYREEE (reference sequence). The CDR3 totals 14 residues. V shed 4 bases and J shed 8 bases, with 18 bases lying between them. The DNA for the CDR3 is TGTGCCAGCAGCATGGCTCAGGGGTCCGGGGAAGCTTTCTTT. Translation gives CASSMAQGSGEAFF.

This clone showed up just a few times. The chain carries TRBV7-8 and TRBJ1-1, with D tentatively TRBD1 (5 bases). Per germline, CDR1 SGHVS and CDR2 FQNEAQ. Trimming left V 3 bases short and J 4 bases short, with 18 bases between. The CDR3 spans 16 residues. CDR3 amino acids: CASSFAGEPTGTEAFF. The CDR3 DNA is TGTGCCAGCAGCTTTGCGGGGGAACCAACGGGCACTGAAGCTTTCTTT.

The chain joins TRBV19 to TRBJ1-6; unclear D gene. The V gene's germline CDR1 is LNHDA and CDR2 SQIVND (reference sequence). V lost 3 bases and J 9 bases, leaving 21 bases between the germline ends. The CDR3 is made up of 17 amino acids. This CDR3 reads CASSMAPLARGGSPLHF. The CDR3 coding sequence is TGTGCCAGTAGTATGGCTCCCTTGGCCCGCGGAGGTTCACCCCTCCACTTT.

This clone was counted only a few times. The chain carries TRBV5-4 and TRBJ1-4, with unresolved D. Deletions cut 3 bases from V and 3 bases from J, with 9 bases between. From germline, CDR1 is SGHNT and CDR2 YYREEE (reference sequence). This CDR3 region has 14 residues. The CDR3 nucleotides are TGTGCCAGCAGCTCCGGGATTTCTAATGAAAAACTGTTTTTT. Its protein product is CASSSGISNEKLFF.

The chain links TRBV29-1 to TRBJ2-5, with 7 nucleotides matching TRBD2. The J segment lost 3 bases and the V segment lost 7 bases, leaving 5 bases of the junction unmatched. The CDR3 length is 12 residues. CDR1 is SQVTM, CDR2 ANQGSEA, per germline. The CDR3 protein is CSAGGREETQYF. The DNA for the CDR3 is TGCAGCGCCGGGGGGAGGGAAGAGACCCAGTACTTC.

The rearrangement links TRBV15 to TRBJ1-2, with 7 bases lining up with TRBD1. This CDR3 is built from 14 residues. V was clipped by 1 base and J by 3 bases; unmatched bases: 2. Germline assignment: CDR1 LNHNV and CDR2 YYDKDF (reference sequence). The CDR3 here is CATSRGGTDYGYTF. The CDR3 nucleotides are TGTGCCACCAGCAGAGGAGGGACAGACTATGGCTACACCTTC.

V usage is TRBV19 and J usage is TRBJ2-5; 11 bases are shared with TRBD2. The CDR3 is 13 amino acids. J gave up 5 bases and V 9 bases, and 5 bases lay outside the gene matches. From germline, CDR1 is LNHDA and CDR2 SQIVND (reference sequence). Here the CDR3 reads CASAGLAAETQYF. The CDR3 DNA reads TGTGCCAGCGCGGGACTAGCGGCGGAGACCCAGTACTTC.

The rearrangement uses TRBV7-9 and TRBJ1-4; D uncertain. V lost 2 bases, J lost 2 bases, and 6 bases lay in between. Per germline, CDR1 SEHNR and CDR2 FQNEAQ (reference sequence). The CDR3 spans 14 residues. The CDR3 DNA reads TGTGCCAGCAGCTTAACGGGGACTAATGAAAAACTGTTTTTT. This translates into CASSLTGTNEKLFF.

The V and J genes are TRBV19 and TRBJ2-1; the D is unclear. This CDR3 contains 13 residues. Germline loops: CDR1 LNHDA, CDR2 SQIVND (reference sequence). With 6 bases removed from V and 9 bases from J, the gap between germline ends came to 15 bases. The CDR3, as DNA: TGTGCCAGTAGGGAGATTTTGGTAGGTGAGCAGTTCTTC. It translates to CASREILVGEQFF.

This sequence joins TRBV27 and TRBJ2-7, with TRBD1 as a possible D gene (5 bases). The CDR3 is 13 amino acids. With 3 bases removed from V and 3 bases from J, the gap between germline ends came to 9 bases. Germline CDR1 MNHEY, CDR2 SMNVEV (reference sequence). The CDR3 protein is CASSFTGYYEQYF. The CDR3 DNA is TGTGCCAGCAGTTTTACAGGCTACTACGAGCAGTACTTC.

This chain connects TRBV27 to TRBJ2-7; tentatively, D is TRBD1 (5 bases). Trimming took off 7 bases at V and 0 bases at J, with 13 bases between the two ends. Germline CDR1 reads MNHEY; CDR2 reads SMNVEV (reference sequence). This CDR3 is built from 14 residues. CDR3 residues: CASTPGHRSYEQYF. The DNA of the CDR3 is TGTGCCAGCACCCCTGGACACCGCTCCTACGAGCAGTACTTC.

This chain links TRBV6-6 with TRBJ2-7; 8 bases line up with TRBD1. Germline trimming cut 7 bases from V and 4 bases from J; bases unmatched to any gene: 9. CDR1 MNHNY and CDR2 SVGAGI come from the germline V gene (reference sequence). The CDR3 spans 14 residues. The CDR3, as DNA: TGTGCCAGCAACCCGACAGGGGCTCGGTACGAGCAGTACTTC. This codes for CASNPTGARYEQYF.

V usage is TRBV27 and J usage is TRBJ2-3, with D possibly being TRBD2 (6 bases). This CDR3 is 12 amino acids long. The V and J ends lost 9 bases and 6 bases respectively, with 13 bases between them. Germline CDR1 reads MNHEY; CDR2 reads SMNVEV (reference sequence). The CDR3 bases are TGTGCCAGTAGGGACTTCCCGGATACGCAGTATTTT. Its translation is CASRDFPDTQYF.